Listed here are 21 T cell receptor beta chains from one sample, sequenced in a study of T cell changes during pregnancy in multiple sclerosis. Clones were sequenced by immunoSEQ multiplex PCR, and TCRdb holds only the in-frame ones, with some missing. The repertoire consists of more than 50,000 clones, with approximately 91% occurring once and the leading ten covering roughly 1.1%. Sequencing was performed on peripheral blood, taken after pregnancy. These receptors came from a female donor in good health, enrolled as a control in a pregnancy study.

The rearrangement links TRBV11-3 to TRBJ2-3; TRBD2 aligns across 15 bases. CDR1 SGHNT and CDR2 YENEEA come from the germline V gene. V shed 5 bases and J 9 bases; nucleotides not matched to a gene: 3. The CDR3 length is 14 residues. The CDR3 protein is CASSAGTSGGTQYF. DNA for the CDR3: TGTGCCAGCAGCGCGGGGACTAGCGGGGGGACGCAGTATTTT.

The chain links TRBV4-1 to TRBJ1-1; D remains ambiguous. Germline V CDR1 and CDR2: MGHRA, YSYEKL. Trimming took 0 bases from V and 10 from J, leaving 12 bases between them. The CDR3 has 13 residues. The CDR3 loop reads CASSQESGWGAFF. Written as DNA, the CDR3 is TGCGCCAGCAGCCAAGAATCGGGATGGGGAGCTTTCTTT.

The V call is TRBV27, the J call TRBJ1-1; D is uncertain. CDR1 is MNHEY, CDR2 SMNVEV, per germline (reference sequence). V was clipped by 3 bases and J by 3 bases, with 8 bases between them. This CDR3 contains 13 residues. CDR3 loop: CASSFSTDTEAFF. In DNA, the CDR3 is TGTGCCAGCAGTTTTAGTACAGACACTGAAGCTTTCTTT.

The V gene is TRBV29-1, the J gene TRBJ2-5; a possible D gene is TRBD1 (6 bases). CDR3 length: 12 residues. Trimming shortened V by 4 bases and J by 4 bases, and 10 bases separated the two germline ends. The germline CDR1 and CDR2 sequences are SQVTM and ANQGSEA. The CDR3 loop is CSVGQVGETQYF. Written as DNA, the CDR3 is TGCAGCGTTGGACAGGTGGGAGAGACCCAGTACTTC.

The V and J genes are TRBV14 and TRBJ1-6; 10 nucleotides agree with TRBD1. This CDR3 has 14 amino acids. Germline CDR1 is SGHDN and CDR2 is FVKESK. V gave up 4 bases and J gave up 6 bases; unmatched junction bases: 0. The CDR3 DNA follows: TGTGCCAGCAGCCGGGACAGGGGTAATTCACCCCTCCACTTT. Its protein is CASSRDRGNSPLHF.

The rearrangement joins TRBV5-5 to TRBJ1-6; D call uncertain. V gave up 2 bases and J gave up 0 bases, with 6 bases separating them. Germline lookup yields CDR1 SGHKS and CDR2 YYEKEE (reference sequence). The CDR3 spans 15 residues. The CDR3 here is CASSFGSSYNSPLHF. Written as DNA, the CDR3 is TGTGCCAGCAGCTTTGGCTCCTCCTATAATTCACCCCTCCACTTT. The complete variable domain, with remaining parts taken from reference TRBV5-5 and TRBJ1-6, reads DAGVTQSPTHLIKTRGQQVTLRCSPISGHKSVSWYQQVLGQGPQFIFQYYEKEERGRGNFPDRFSARQFPNYSSELNVNALLLGDSALYLCASSFGSSYNSPLHFGNGTRLTVT.

V and J are TRBV4-3 and TRBJ1-6; tentatively, D is TRBD1 (6 bases). CDR1 and CDR2 (germline): LGHNA, YSLEER. The CDR3 runs to 16 residues. The V and J ends lost 0 bases and 10 bases respectively, with 16 bases between them. The CDR3 here is CASSQDRVRGSSPLHF. CDR3 DNA: TGCGCCAGCAGCCAAGATAGGGTCAGGGGAAGCTCACCCCTCCACTTT.

The chain has TRBV7-2 and TRBJ2-2, with D maybe TRBD1 (6 bases). V lost 1 base to trimming and J lost 7 bases, with 13 bases between them. Germline V gene lookup returns CDR1 SGHTA and CDR2 FQGNSA. CDR3 length: 15 amino acids. The CDR3 DNA is TGTGCCAGCAGCTTAGTTACAGGGCGGCACGGGGAGCTGTTTTTT. Translating gives CASSLVTGRHGELFF.

The gene calls are TRBV28 and TRBJ2-7; D unresolved. Per germline, CDR1 MDHEN and CDR2 SYDVKM. The CDR3 is made up of 13 amino acids. The V and J ends lost 3 bases and 2 bases respectively, with 8 bases between them. The CDR3 nucleotides read TGTGCCAGCAGTTTCCGAGGCACCTACGAGCAGTACTTC. Its protein product is CASSFRGTYEQYF.

The gene calls are TRBV6-6 and TRBJ1-1; D is perhaps TRBD1 (5 bases). The CDR3 is made up of 11 amino acids. CDR1 is MNHNY, CDR2 SVGAGI, per germline (reference sequence). V was clipped by 6 bases and J by 5 bases, with 7 bases between them. The CDR3 region is CASRGGTEAFF. The DNA of the CDR3 is TGTGCCAGCAGGGGGGGAACTGAAGCTTTCTTT.

This chain uses TRBV5-1 with TRBJ2-5; no clear D gene. CDR1 and CDR2 (germline): SGHRS, YFSETQ. The CDR3 spans 16 residues. The germline V and J ends were trimmed by 4 bases and 1 base, with 17 bases remaining between them. The CDR3 here is CASSLVGGRPQETQYF. CDR3 bases: TGCGCCAGCAGCCTCGTCGGCGGCCGCCCCCAAGAGACCCAGTACTTC.

The chain links TRBV5-1 to TRBJ2-3; 11 bases line up with TRBD2. Germline lookup yields CDR1 SGHRS and CDR2 YFSETQ. V shed 0 bases, J shed 4 bases, and the junction held 4 bases outside the gene matches. CDR3 length: 16 amino acids. This CDR3 is CASSLALAGGADTQYF. The DNA of the CDR3 is TGCGCCAGCAGCTTGGCCTTAGCGGGGGGGGCAGATACGCAGTATTTT. Complete variable domain (other parts from reference TRBV5-1 and TRBJ2-3): KAGVTQTPRYLIKTRGQQVTLSCSPISGHRSVSWYQQTPGQGLQFLFEYFSETQRNKGNFPGRFSGRQFSNSRSEMNVSTLELGDSALYLCASSLALAGGADTQYFGPGTRLTVL.

This clone came up a few times. V and J are TRBV5-1 and TRBJ2-7, with a weak D call TRBD2 (6 bases). The V end was cut by 0 bases, the J end by 0 bases, with 10 bases between. The germline V gene encodes CDR1 SGHRS and CDR2 YFSETQ. This CDR3 spans 15 amino acids. CDR3 sequence (DNA): TGCGCCAGCAGCTTGGGTGGAGGGAGCTCCTACGAGCAGTACTTC. Translating gives CASSLGGGSSYEQYF.

This clone came up a few times. This chain joins TRBV5-8 and TRBJ1-5, with D uncertain. CDR3 size: 14 residues. Trimming removed 7 bases from V and 9 bases from J, with 20 bases in between. In germline, CDR1 is SGHTS, CDR2 YDEGEE. The CDR3 reads CASYTGEVMRPQHF. CDR3 coding DNA: TGTGCCAGCTACACCGGAGAGGTTATGCGGCCCCAGCATTTT.

J is TRBJ2-7 and V is TRBV4-2, with a possible D match to TRBD2 (6 bases). Germline CDR1 reads LGHNA; CDR2 reads YNFKEQ. This CDR3 is 13 amino acids long. Between the trimmed V and J ends, which lost 2 bases and 4 bases, there was a span of 9 bases. CDR3 residues: CASSQTRGYEQYF. CDR3 sequence (DNA): TGTGCCAGCAGCCAAACCCGGGGGTACGAGCAGTACTTC.

The chain combines TRBV30 with TRBJ2-1; 7 nucleotides line up with TRBD1. The V gene's germline CDR1 is GTSNPN and CDR2 SVGIG (reference sequence). The CDR3 contains 14 residues. V dropped 8 bases and J dropped 5; count of bases not matched to a gene: 12. The CDR3 is CARALRGSDNEQFF. CDR3 DNA sequence: TGTGCCAGGGCCCTCAGGGGGAGTGACAATGAGCAGTTCTTC.

This rearrangement joins TRBV5-1 to TRBJ1-1, with TRBD1 matching 10 bases. The germline gives CDR1 SGHRS, CDR2 YFSETQ. Trimming cost V 1 base and J 5 bases; bases outside gene matches: 11. This CDR3 contains 17 residues. Here the CDR3 reads CASSLFGAGTGDTEAFF. The DNA of the CDR3 is TGCGCCAGCAGCTTGTTTGGCGCCGGGACAGGGGATACTGAAGCTTTCTTT.

This chain's CDR3 is CASSLVETYYGYTF. The DNA of the CDR3 is TGTGCCAGCAGCTTAGTCGAGACTTATTATGGCTACACCTTC. This chain links TRBV7-9 with TRBJ1-2; D is ambiguous. The CDR3 contains 14 residues. With 1 base removed from V and 5 bases from J, the gap between germline ends came to 11 bases. Germline V gene sequence: CDR1 SEHNR, CDR2 FQNEAQ (reference sequence).

The V and J genes are TRBV7-6 and TRBJ2-5; D not resolved. Trimming stripped 5 bases from V and 1 base from J, with 23 bases between. Germline V CDR1 and CDR2: SGHVS, FNYEAQ. This CDR3 comprises 18 residues. CDR3 in DNA: TGTGCCAGCAGCCCCTTAAGAGCGTCCTTAGTCCCCCAAGAGACCCAGTACTTC. The encoded protein is CASSPLRASLVPQETQYF.

The chain joins TRBV5-6 to TRBJ2-7, with 11 bases matching TRBD2. The CDR3 has 18 residues. Germline values: CDR1 SGHDT, CDR2 YYEEEE. V shed 1 base, J shed 1 base, and the junction held 10 bases outside the gene matches. CDR3 nucleotide sequence: TGTGCCAGCAGCTTGCCGTTCACTAGCGGGAGAAGGTCCTACGAGCAGTACTTC. It is translated as CASSLPFTSGRRSYEQYF.

This rearrangement joins TRBV6-1 to TRBJ1-1; tentatively, D is TRBD1 (6 bases). The germline gives CDR1 MNHNS, CDR2 SASEGT. Deletions cut 9 bases from V and 3 bases from J, with 14 bases between. The CDR3 consists of 13 residues. Here the CDR3 reads CASADRPDTEAFF. The CDR3 region has the DNA TGTGCCAGTGCCGACAGGCCGGACACTGAAGCTTTCTTT.